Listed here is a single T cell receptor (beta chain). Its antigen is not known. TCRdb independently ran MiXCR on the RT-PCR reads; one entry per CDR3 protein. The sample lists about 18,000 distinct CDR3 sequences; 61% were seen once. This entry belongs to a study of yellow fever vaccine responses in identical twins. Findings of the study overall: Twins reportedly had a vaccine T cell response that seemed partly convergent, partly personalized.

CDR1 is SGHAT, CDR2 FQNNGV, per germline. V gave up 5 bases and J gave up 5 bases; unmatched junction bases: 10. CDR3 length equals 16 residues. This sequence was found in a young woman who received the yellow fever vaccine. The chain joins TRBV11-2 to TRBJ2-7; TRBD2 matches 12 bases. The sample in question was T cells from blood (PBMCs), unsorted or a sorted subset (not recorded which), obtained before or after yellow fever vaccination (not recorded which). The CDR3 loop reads CASSLRLAGVGNEQYF. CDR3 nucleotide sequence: TGTGCCAGCAGCCTACGACTAGCGGGAGTAGGGAACGAGCAGTACTTC.